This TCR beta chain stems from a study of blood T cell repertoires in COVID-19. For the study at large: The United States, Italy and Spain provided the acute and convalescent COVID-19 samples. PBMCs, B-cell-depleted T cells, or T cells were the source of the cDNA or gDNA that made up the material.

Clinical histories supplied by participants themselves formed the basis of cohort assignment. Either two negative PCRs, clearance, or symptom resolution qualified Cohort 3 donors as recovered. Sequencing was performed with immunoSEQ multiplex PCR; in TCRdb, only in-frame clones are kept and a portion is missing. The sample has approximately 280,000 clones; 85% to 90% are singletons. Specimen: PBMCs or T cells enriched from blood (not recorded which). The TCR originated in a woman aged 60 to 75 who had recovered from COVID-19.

The CDR3 loop reads CASSPPGLVNNEQFF. The CDR3 DNA reads TGTGCCAGCTCACCACCGGGACTAGTCAACAATGAGCAGTTCTTC. The chain links TRBV18 to TRBJ2-1; 8 bases are shared with TRBD2. J was trimmed by 5 bases and V by 0 bases; bases with no gene match: 3. In germline, CDR1 is KGHSH, CDR2 LQKENI. This CDR3 contains 15 residues.